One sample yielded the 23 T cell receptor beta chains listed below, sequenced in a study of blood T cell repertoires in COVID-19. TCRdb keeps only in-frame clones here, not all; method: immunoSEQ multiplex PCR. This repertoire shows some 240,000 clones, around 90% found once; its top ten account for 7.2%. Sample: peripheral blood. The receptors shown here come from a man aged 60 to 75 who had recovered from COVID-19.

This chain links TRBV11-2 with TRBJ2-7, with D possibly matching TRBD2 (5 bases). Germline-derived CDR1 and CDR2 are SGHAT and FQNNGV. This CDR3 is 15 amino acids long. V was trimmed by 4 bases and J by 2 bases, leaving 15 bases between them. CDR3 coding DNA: TGTGCCAGCAGCTCCGGAGAGGGTCCCCCCTACGAGCAGTACGTC. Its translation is CASSSGEGPPYEQYV.

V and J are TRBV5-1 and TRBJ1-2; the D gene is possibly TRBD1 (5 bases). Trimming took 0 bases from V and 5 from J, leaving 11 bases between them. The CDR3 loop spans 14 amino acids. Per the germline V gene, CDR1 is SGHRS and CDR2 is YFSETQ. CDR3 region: CASSLVDRTYGYTF. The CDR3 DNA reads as TGCGCCAGCAGCTTGGTTGACAGAACTTATGGCTACACCTTC.

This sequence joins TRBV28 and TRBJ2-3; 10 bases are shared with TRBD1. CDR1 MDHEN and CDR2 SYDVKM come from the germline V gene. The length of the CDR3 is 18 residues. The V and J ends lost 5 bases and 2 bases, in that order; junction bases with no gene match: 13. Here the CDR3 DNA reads TGTGCCAGCAGTGGGACAGGGGCCACCTTCCCCCTCACAGATACGCAGTATTTT. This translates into CASSGTGATFPLTDTQYF. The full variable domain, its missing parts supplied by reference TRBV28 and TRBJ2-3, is DVKVTQSSRYLVKRTGEKVFLECVQDMDHENMFWYRQDPGLGLRLIYFSYDVKMKEKGDIPEGYSVSREKKERFSLILESASTNQTSMYLCASSGTGATFPLTDTQYFGPGTRLTVL.

The CDR3 DNA reads as TGCGCCAGCAGGGCAGGTTACACCGGGGAGCTGTTTTTT. Amino acid sequence: CASRAGYTGELFF. This rearrangement joins TRBV10-2 to TRBJ2-2; D gene unclear. Germline V lookup: CDR1 WSHSY, CDR2 SAAADI. The CDR3 is made up of 13 amino acids. V lost 6 bases and J 3 bases, leaving 8 bases between the germline ends.

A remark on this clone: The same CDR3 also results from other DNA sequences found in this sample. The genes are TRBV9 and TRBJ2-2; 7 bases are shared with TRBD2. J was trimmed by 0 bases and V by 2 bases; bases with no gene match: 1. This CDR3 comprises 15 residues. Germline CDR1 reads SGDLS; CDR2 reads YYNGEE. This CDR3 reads CASSVLAANTGELFF. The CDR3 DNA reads TGTGCCAGCAGCGTCCTAGCGGCGAACACCGGGGAGCTGTTTTTT. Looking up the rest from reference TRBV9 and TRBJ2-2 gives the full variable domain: DSGVTQTPKHLITATGQRVTLRCSPRSGDLSVYWYQQSLDQGLQFLIQYYNGEERAKGNILERFSAQQFPDLHSELNLSSLELGDSALYFCASSVLAANTGELFFGEGSRLTVL.

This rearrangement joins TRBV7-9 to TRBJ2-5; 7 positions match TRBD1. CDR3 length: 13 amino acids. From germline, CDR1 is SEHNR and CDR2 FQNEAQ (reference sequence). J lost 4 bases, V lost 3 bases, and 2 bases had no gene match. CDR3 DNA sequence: TGTGCCAGCAGCTTGACAGGGATAGAGACCCAGTACTTC. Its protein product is CASSLTGIETQYF.

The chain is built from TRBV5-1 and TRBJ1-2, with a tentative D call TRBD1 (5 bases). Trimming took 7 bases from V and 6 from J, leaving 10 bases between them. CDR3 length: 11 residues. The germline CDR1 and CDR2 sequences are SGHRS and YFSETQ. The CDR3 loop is CASHRQNGYTF. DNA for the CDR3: TGCGCCAGCCACCGACAGAATGGCTACACCTTC.

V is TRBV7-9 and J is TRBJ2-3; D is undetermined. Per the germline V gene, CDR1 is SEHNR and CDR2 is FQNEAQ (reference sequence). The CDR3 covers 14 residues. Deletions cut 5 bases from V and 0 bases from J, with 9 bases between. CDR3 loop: CASSPVLSTDTQYF. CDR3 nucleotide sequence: TGTGCCAGCAGCCCCGTTTTGAGCACAGATACGCAGTATTTT.

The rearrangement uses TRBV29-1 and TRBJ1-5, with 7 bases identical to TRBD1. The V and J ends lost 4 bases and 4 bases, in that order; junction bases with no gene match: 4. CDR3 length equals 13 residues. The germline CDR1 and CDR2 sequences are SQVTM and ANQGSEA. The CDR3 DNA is TGCAGCGTTGGCGTACAGGGGAATCAGCCCCAGCATTTT. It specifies CSVGVQGNQPQHF.

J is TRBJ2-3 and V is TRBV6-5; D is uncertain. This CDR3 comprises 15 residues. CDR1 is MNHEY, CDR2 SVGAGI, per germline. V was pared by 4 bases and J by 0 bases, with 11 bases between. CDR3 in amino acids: CASSFTPPSTDTQYF. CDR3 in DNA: TGTGCCAGCAGTTTTACACCACCTAGCACAGATACGCAGTATTTT.

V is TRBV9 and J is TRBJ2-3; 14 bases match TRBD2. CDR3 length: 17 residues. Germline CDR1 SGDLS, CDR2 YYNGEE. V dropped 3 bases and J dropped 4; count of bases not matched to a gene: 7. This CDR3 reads CASSERGLAGEADTQYF. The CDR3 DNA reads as TGTGCCAGCAGCGAGAGGGGACTAGCGGGGGAAGCAGATACGCAGTATTTT.

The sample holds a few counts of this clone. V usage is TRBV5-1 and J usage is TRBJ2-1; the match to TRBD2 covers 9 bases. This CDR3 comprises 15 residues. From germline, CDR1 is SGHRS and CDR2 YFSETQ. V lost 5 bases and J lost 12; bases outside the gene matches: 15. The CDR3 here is CASRTNPERGAPQFF. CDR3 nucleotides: TGCGCCAGCAGGACCAATCCGGAGCGGGGGGCCCCGCAGTTCTTC.

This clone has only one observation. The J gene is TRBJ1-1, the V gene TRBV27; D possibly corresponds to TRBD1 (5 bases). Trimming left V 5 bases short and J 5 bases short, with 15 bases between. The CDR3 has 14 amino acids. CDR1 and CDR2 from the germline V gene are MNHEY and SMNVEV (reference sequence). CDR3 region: CASSPHSPGTEAFF. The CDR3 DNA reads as TGTGCCAGCAGTCCCCATTCCCCAGGGACTGAAGCTTTCTTT.

The CDR3 sequence: CASSREGQGGFAYEQYV. The CDR3 nucleotides are TGTGCCAGCAGCCGAGAGGGACAGGGAGGGTTCGCCTACGAGCAGTACGTC. V is TRBV7-9 and J is TRBJ2-7, with 9 bases aligning to TRBD1. With V trimmed by 5 bases and J by 2 bases, 13 bases remained unmatched. CDR1 and CDR2 (germline): SEHNR, FQNEAQ (reference sequence). The CDR3 is made up of 17 amino acids.

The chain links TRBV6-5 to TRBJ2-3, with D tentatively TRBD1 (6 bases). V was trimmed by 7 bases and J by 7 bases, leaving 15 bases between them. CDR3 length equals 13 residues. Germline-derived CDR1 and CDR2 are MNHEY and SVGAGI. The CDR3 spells CASKSTGPNTQYF. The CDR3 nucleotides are TGTGCCAGCAAGTCGACAGGACCTAATACGCAGTATTTT.

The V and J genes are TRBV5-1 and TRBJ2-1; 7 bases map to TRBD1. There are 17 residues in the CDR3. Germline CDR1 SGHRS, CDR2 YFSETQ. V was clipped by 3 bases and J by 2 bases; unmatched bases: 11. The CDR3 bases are TGCGCCAGCAGCTGGGCTTGGGTAGGGGGCCCCTACAATGAGCAGTTCTTC. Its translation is CASSWAWVGGPYNEQFF.

CDR3 bases: TGTGCCAGCAGCAGCGCAGAGAACACTGAAGCTTTCTTT. This translates into CASSSAENTEAFF. The chain combines TRBV4-2 with TRBJ1-1; D remains ambiguous. The germline V and J ends were trimmed by 5 bases and 1 base, with 8 bases remaining between them. The CDR3 covers 13 residues. Germline assignment: CDR1 LGHNA and CDR2 YNFKEQ.

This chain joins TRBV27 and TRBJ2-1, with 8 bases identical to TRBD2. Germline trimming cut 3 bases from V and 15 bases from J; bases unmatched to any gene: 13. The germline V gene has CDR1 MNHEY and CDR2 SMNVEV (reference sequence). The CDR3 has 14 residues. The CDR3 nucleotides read TGTGCCAGCAGTTTTAGCCCCCCGGGACTAGGTCCGTTCTTC. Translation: CASSFSPPGLGPFF.

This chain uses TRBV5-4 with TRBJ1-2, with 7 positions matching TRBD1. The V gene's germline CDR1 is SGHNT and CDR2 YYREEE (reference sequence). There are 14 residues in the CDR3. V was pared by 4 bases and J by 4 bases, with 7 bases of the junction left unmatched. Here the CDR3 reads CASSTDREFYGYTF. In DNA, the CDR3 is TGTGCCAGCAGCACCGACAGGGAGTTCTATGGCTACACCTTC.

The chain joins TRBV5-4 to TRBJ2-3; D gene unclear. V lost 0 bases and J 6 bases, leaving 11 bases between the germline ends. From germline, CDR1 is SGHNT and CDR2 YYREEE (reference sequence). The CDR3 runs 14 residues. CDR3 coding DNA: TGTGCCAGCAGCTTGGTTCGGTCGAGCGATACGCAGTATTTT. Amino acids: CASSLVRSSDTQYF.

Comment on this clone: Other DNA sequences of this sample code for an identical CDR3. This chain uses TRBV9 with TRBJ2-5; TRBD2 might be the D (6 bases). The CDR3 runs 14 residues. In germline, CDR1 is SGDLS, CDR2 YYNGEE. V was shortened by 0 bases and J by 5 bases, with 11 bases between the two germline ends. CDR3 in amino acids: CASSVGGVGETQYF. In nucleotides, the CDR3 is TGTGCCAGCAGCGTAGGGGGGGTCGGGGAGACCCAGTACTTC.

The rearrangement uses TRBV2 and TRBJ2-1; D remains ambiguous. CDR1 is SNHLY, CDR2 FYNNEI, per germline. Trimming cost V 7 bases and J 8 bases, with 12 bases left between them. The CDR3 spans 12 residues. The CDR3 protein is CASTLIRDEQFF. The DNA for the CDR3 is TGTGCCAGCACTCTCATCCGGGATGAGCAGTTCTTC.

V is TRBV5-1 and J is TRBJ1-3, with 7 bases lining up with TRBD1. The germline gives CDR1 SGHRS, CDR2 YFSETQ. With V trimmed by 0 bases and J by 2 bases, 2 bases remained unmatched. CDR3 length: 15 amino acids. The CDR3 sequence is CASSLGDRAGNTIYF. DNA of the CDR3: TGCGCCAGCAGCTTGGGGGACAGAGCTGGAAACACCATATATTTT.